This TCR beta chain was captured by sequencing in a study of blood T cell repertoires in COVID-19. Study information: There were acute and convalescent COVID-19 samples, and they came from the United States, Italy and Spain.

Per the original methods: The assay estimated nucleated cells by amplifying reference gene primers. The data were produced by immunoSEQ multiplex PCR, yet TCRdb's version contains in-frame clones alone and is incomplete. V, J and clone size are taken as reported in that table, and D and trimming were inferred from the DNA itself. The sample shows 95,000 to 150,000 clones, over 60% of them seen only once. The CDR3 contains 15 residues. Trimming cost V 2 bases and J 0 bases, with 8 bases left between them. Germline loops: CDR1 SNHLY, CDR2 FYNNEI. The sequencing input was peripheral blood. This receptor was taken from a man between 40 and 49 years old with active or convalescent COVID-19. The rearrangement uses TRBV2 and TRBJ1-3; unclear D gene. CDR3: CASSEYGPSGNTIYF. The CDR3 nucleotides read TGTGCCAGCAGTGAATATGGGCCCTCTGGAAACACCATATATTTT.